The TCR beta chain under discussion was sequenced for a study of PD-1 blockade in classical Hodgkin lymphoma. Remarks on this clone: Its antigen is as yet unknown.

Study-level points and caveats: Complete responders entered with baseline diversity on par with newly diagnosed patients, the results showed. Healthy donors were reported to have higher baseline TCR diversity than newly diagnosed patients. Unlike CD8+ TCR diversity, which did not rise significantly by C4D1, CD4+ TCR diversity did.

Generated by immunoSEQ multiplex PCR, the TCRdb table keeps only in-frame clones and is missing some. The sample records about 90,000 clones, 80% to 95% being singletons. Looked up from germline, CDR1 is MNHNS and CDR2 is SASEGT. V lost 5 bases to trimming and J lost 6 bases; unmatched junction nucleotides: 6. This CDR3 spans 14 amino acids. Relapses following autologous stem cell transplantation were seen in all patients, with brentuximab vedotin exposure varying. The chain joins TRBV6-1 to TRBJ2-2, with TRBD1 matching 7 bases. This clonotype originated in a human donor with classical Hodgkin lymphoma. The sample here was peripheral blood mononuclear cells (PBMCs), taken before the second cycle of nivolumab. The DNA of the CDR3 is TGTGCCAGCAGTAGGACAGGTGGGGCCGGGGAGCTGTTTTTT. The encoded protein is CASSRTGGAGELFF.